These 32 T cell receptor beta chains share one sample of origin, sequenced in a study of blood T cells in healthy people across ages. Using a J-beta primer mix together with a sample-barcoded 5' primer, a second PCR was run for about 6 to 11 cycles. TCRdb ran MiXCR on the 5' RACE reads and lists one entry per CDR3 protein. This sample has some 800,000 distinct CDR3 sequences, with around two fifths found just once. Sequences were obtained from blood. These receptors were taken from a man aged 55 to 70 in good health.

V gene TRBV5-1 combines with J gene TRBJ2-1; D may be TRBD1 (5 bases). The closer fit of TRBJ2-7 to the DNA end suggests the J call may be wrong. The CDR3 contains 16 residues. Germline CDR1 reads SGHRS; CDR2 reads YFSETQ. CDR3: CASSLSGAVSYNEQYF. CDR3 DNA: TGCGCCAGCAGCTTGTCTGGGGCGGTATCCTACAATGAGCAGTACTTC.

The V and J genes are TRBV7-3 and TRBJ1-5, with a tentative D call TRBD1 (5 bases). CDR3 length: 17 amino acids. Per germline, CDR1 SGHTA and CDR2 FQGTGA. With 7 bases removed from V and 3 bases from J, the gap between germline ends came to 22 bases. CDR3 in amino acids: CASNSLPCRDDNQPQHF. The CDR3, as DNA: TGTGCCAGCAACTCTCTTCCATGCCGGGACGACAATCAGCCCCAGCATTTT.

This clonotype was found a few times. The rearrangement links TRBV20-1 to TRBJ2-3; 10 nucleotides align to TRBD2. Trimming took 2 bases from V and 11 from J; bases not matched to a gene: 7. The CDR3 contains 13 residues. Germline-derived CDR1 and CDR2 are DFQATT and SNEGSKA (reference sequence). This CDR3 is CSARNGLAGEQYF. CDR3 sequence (DNA): TGCAGTGCTAGAAACGGGCTAGCGGGGGAGCAGTATTTT.

V and J are TRBV12-3 or TRBV12-4 and TRBJ1-2, with D possibly matching TRBD1 (5 bases). There are 15 residues in the CDR3. V shed 5 bases and J shed 0 bases, with 13 bases lying between them. This CDR3 is CASSRGTVANYGYTF. CDR3 bases: TGTGCCAGCAGTCGCGGGACCGTCGCTAACTATGGCTACACCTTC.

Notes on this clonotype: Sequence at one end of the junction differs from germline and may be a read error. This chain joins TRBV12-3 or TRBV12-4 and TRBJ2-7; D may correspond to TRBD1 or TRBD2 (6 bases each). CDR3 length: 14 residues. This CDR3 reads CVSADRGAVYEQYF. The DNA for the CDR3 is TGTGTCAGCGCCGATAGGGGGGCGGTCTACGAGCAGTACTTC.

The count of this clonotype is one. In DNA, the CDR3 is TGTGCCATCAGTGAGGGACAGGGAGGTCTCAATCAGCCCCAGCATTTT. This translates into CAISEGQGGLNQPQHF. This rearrangement joins TRBV10-3 to TRBJ1-5; 8 bases map to TRBD1. The germline V gene has CDR1 ENHRY and CDR2 SYGVKD. The CDR3 covers 16 residues. Trimming took 2 bases from V and 3 from J; bases not matched to a gene: 6.

V is TRBV12-3 or TRBV12-4 and J is TRBJ2-5, with 9 bases fitting TRBD1. This CDR3 has 15 residues. Unmatched junction bases numbered 12, after V lost 2 bases and J lost 11 bases. The CDR3 spells CASSLWGQGYNEQYF. The CDR3 DNA reads TGTGCCAGCAGTTTATGGGGACAGGGATACAATGAGCAGTACTTC.

The V gene is TRBV29-1, the J gene TRBJ1-4; D unresolved. CDR3 length: 17 amino acids. The V gene's germline CDR1 is SQVTM and CDR2 ANQGSEA. Deletions cut 4 bases from V and 3 bases from J, with 21 bases between. The CDR3 region is CSVASADPRVANEKLFF. DNA for the CDR3: TGCAGCGTTGCCTCGGCGGACCCAAGGGTGGCTAATGAAAAACTGTTTTTT. The full variable domain, in which reference TRBV29-1 and TRBJ1-4 provide the parts outside the CDR3, is SAVISQKPSRDICQRGTSLTIQCQVDSQVTMMFWYRQQPGQSLTLIATANQGSEATYESGFVIDKFPISRPNLTFSTLTVSNMSPEDSSIYLCSVASADPRVANEKLFFGSGTQLSVL.

Note on this clonotype: With a much larger clone just one base away, this may be a read error. Given the absence of the conserved phenylalanine or tryptophan at the CDR3 end, a read error is likely. V and J are TRBV20-1 and TRBJ2-7, with TRBD1 matching 9 bases. CDR3 length: 15 amino acids. Trimming removed 2 bases from V and 3 bases from J; junction bases left unmatched: 8. Germline CDR1 reads DFQATT; CDR2 reads SNEGSKA (reference sequence). CDR3 region: CSARHPGTGNYEQYL. The DNA of the CDR3 is TGCAGTGCTAGACACCCCGGGACAGGGAACTACGAGCAGTACTTA.

The chain uses TRBV6-1 and TRBJ1-2; D perhaps matches TRBD1 (5 bases). The CDR3 extends over 15 amino acids. V gave up 2 bases and J gave up 2 bases, with 12 bases separating them. CDR1 MNHNS and CDR2 SASEGT come from the germline V gene. The CDR3 nucleotides are TGTGCCAGCAGTGAAACCCCCAGGGCCAACTATGGCTACACCTTC. This translates into CASSETPRANYGYTF.

The V gene is TRBV5-5, the J gene TRBJ1-2, with D tentatively TRBD1 (5 bases). Germline CDR1 SGHKS, CDR2 YYEKEE (reference sequence). The germline V and J ends were trimmed by 3 bases and 1 base, with 10 bases remaining between them. This CDR3 contains 14 residues. For the CDR3, the DNA is TGTGCCAGCAGCTGCAGTAGGGGTAACTATGGCTACACCTTC. Protein product: CASSCSRGNYGYTF.

This clonotype has only a few counts. The genes are TRBV5-1 and TRBJ2-1, with D unresolved. Trimming cost V 1 base and J 7 bases, with 12 bases left between them. The length of the CDR3 is 14 residues. Germline V gives CDR1 SGHRS, CDR2 YFSETQ. The chain's CDR3 is CASSLLTTTNEQFF. The CDR3 bases are TGCGCCAGCAGCTTGTTAACAACTACGAATGAGCAGTTCTTC.

This rearrangement joins TRBV7-2 to TRBJ2-5; D is uncertain. This CDR3 region has 17 residues. Germline V gives CDR1 SGHTA, CDR2 FQGNSA. Trimming shortened V by 5 bases and J by 2 bases, and 21 bases separated the two germline ends. The CDR3 here is CASSRVLRAGSQETQYF. DNA of the CDR3: TGTGCCAGCAGCCGAGTTTTAAGGGCAGGCTCGCAAGAGACCCAGTACTTC.

CDR3 coding DNA: TGTGCCAGCAGCTTCAGGGTCGGGCAGGGGGAAGAGACCCAGTACTTC. Protein product: CASSFRVGQGEETQYF. The chain has TRBV7-2 and TRBJ2-5, with TRBD1 matching over 7 bases. The CDR3 is 16 residues long. Germline CDR1 and CDR2: SGHTA and FQGNSA. The V segment lost 3 bases and the J segment 3 bases; nucleotides outside the gene matches: 10. The whole variable domain, filled in from reference TRBV7-2 and TRBJ2-5, reads GAGVSQSPSNKVTEKGKDVELRCDPISGHTALYWYRQSLGQGLEFLIYFQGNSAPDKSGLPSDRFSAERTGGSVSTLTIQRTQQEDSAVYLCASSFRVGQGEETQYFGPGTRLLVL.

This clonotype has a handful of counts. The V gene is TRBV21-1, the J gene TRBJ2-7; TRBD1 is the table's D call and was not checked against the DNA. TRBV21-1 is classified as a pseudogene. The CDR3 sequence is 15 residues long. Here the CDR3 reads CASSKGPGGLNEQYF. DNA for the CDR3: TGTGCCAGCAGCAAAGGCCCCGGGGGTCTGAACGAGCAGTACTTC.

The chain couples TRBV6-2 or TRBV6-3 to TRBJ2-7; D ambiguous. The CDR3 contains 14 residues. The germline gives CDR1 MNHEY, CDR2 SVGEGT. The V gene lost 5 bases and the J gene lost 6 bases, with 17 bases spanning the gap. CDR3 protein: CASSPLAQVGEQYF. The CDR3 DNA reads TGTGCCAGCAGTCCTCTCGCGCAGGTAGGCGAGCAGTACTTC.

This clonotype occurred many times. This rearrangement joins TRBV4-1 to TRBJ2-1; 7 nucleotides align to TRBD2. The CDR3 spans 16 residues. Trimming took 6 bases from V and 6 from J; bases not matched to a gene: 14. From germline, CDR1 is MGHRA and CDR2 YSYEKL. Here the CDR3 DNA reads TGCGCCAGCAGGGCAAGCAGCGGGGCCTTCTCCAATGAGCAGTTCTTC. Amino acid sequence: CASRASSGAFSNEQFF.

The gene calls are TRBV6-1 and TRBJ1-4; D is unclear. CDR3 length: 12 residues. V dropped 4 bases and J dropped 6 bases, with 6 bases sitting between them. Germline values: CDR1 MNHNS, CDR2 SASEGT. CDR3 sequence (DNA): TGTGCCAGCAGTGCGGGTTATGAAAAACTGTTTTTT. It is translated as CASSAGYEKLFF.

The chain employs TRBV6-2 or TRBV6-3 and TRBJ1-2, with D hard to call. The V and J ends lost 5 bases and 0 bases respectively, with 10 bases between them. Germline assignment: CDR1 MNHEY and CDR2 SVGEGT. The CDR3 contains 14 residues. The chain's CDR3 is CASSDASTNYGYTF. CDR3 DNA: TGTGCCAGCAGTGACGCGTCCACTAACTATGGCTACACCTTC.

The table lists this clonotype with a count of one. The chain couples TRBV24-1 to TRBJ2-1, with D perhaps TRBD1 (6 bases). The end of the DNA fits TRBJ2-7 better, so the J call may be wrong. The germline gives CDR1 KGHDR, CDR2 SFDVKD. CDR3 length equals 15 residues. CDR3 sequence reads: CATSDGTPPYNEQYF. DNA of the CDR3: TGTGCCACCAGTGATGGGACACCTCCCTACAATGAGCAGTACTTC.

The chain couples TRBV20-1 to TRBJ1-2; 7 bases are shared with TRBD1. V was pared by 2 bases and J by 8 bases, with 8 bases of the junction left unmatched. The CDR3 runs 13 residues. Germline V lookup: CDR1 DFQATT, CDR2 SNEGSKA (reference sequence). In DNA form, the CDR3 reads TGCAGTGCTAGACTTCAGGGGGATGGCGGCTACACCTTC. Its translation: CSARLQGDGGYTF.

The chain employs TRBV7-2 and TRBJ2-7, with 10 bases fitting TRBD2. Near its end, the DNA agrees better with TRBJ2-5, so the J call may be wrong. The CDR3 has 14 amino acids. Germline V gene sequence: CDR1 SGHTA, CDR2 FQGNSA. CDR3 sequence reads: CASSTGLAKETQYF. CDR3 DNA: TGTGCCAGCAGCACGGGACTAGCGAAAGAGACCCAGTACTTC.

The rearrangement uses TRBV4-1 and TRBJ1-2, with D tentatively TRBD1 (5 bases). From germline, CDR1 is MGHRA and CDR2 YSYEKL. The CDR3 spans 14 residues. V was pared by 4 bases and J by 4 bases, with 13 bases between. CDR3 loop: CASSRGDLGYGYTF. The CDR3 DNA reads as TGCGCCAGCAGCCGGGGGGATCTAGGCTATGGCTACACCTTC.

The chain is built from TRBV30 and TRBJ2-3; 9 positions match TRBD1. Trimming at V came to 1 base and at J to 2 bases, leaving 4 bases not matched to a gene. Germline loops: CDR1 GTSNPN, CDR2 SVGIG (reference sequence). The CDR3 has 15 amino acids. CDR3 DNA sequence: TGTGCCTGGAGTGCCGGGACAGGGAACACAGATACGCAGTATTTT. Its protein is CAWSAGTGNTDTQYF. Supplemented by reference TRBV30 and TRBJ2-3, the full variable domain reads SQTIHQWPATLVQPVGSPLSLECTVEGTSNPNLYWYRQAAGRGLQLLFYSVGIGQISSEVPQNLSASRPQDRQFILSSKKLLLSDSGFYLCAWSAGTGNTDTQYFGPGTRLTVL.

In this sample, this clonotype turned up a few times. V is TRBV20-1 and J is TRBJ1-5, with D tentatively TRBD1 (6 bases). The CDR3 totals 15 residues. Trimming removed 4 bases at V and 0 bases at J, with 13 bases between. Germline CDR1 reads DFQATT; CDR2 reads SNEGSKA (reference sequence). The CDR3 reads CSAIGGAYSNQPQHF. The CDR3 nucleotides read TGCAGTGCTATTGGGGGGGCATATAGCAATCAGCCCCAGCATTTT.

This chain joins TRBV28 and TRBJ2-4; 10 bases are a match to TRBD1. Germline V gene sequence: CDR1 MDHEN, CDR2 SYDVKM. V shed 0 bases and J 1 base; nucleotides not matched to a gene: 9. The CDR3 is 19 amino acids. The CDR3 sequence is CASSLWGTGTGVAKNIQYF. For the CDR3, the DNA is TGTGCCAGCAGTTTATGGGGCACCGGGACAGGGGTCGCCAAAAACATTCAGTACTTC.

The rearrangement links TRBV7-8 to TRBJ2-7; 8 nucleotides agree with TRBD2. The CDR3 length is 16 residues. Trimming removed 2 bases from V and 0 bases from J; junction bases left unmatched: 6. Per germline, CDR1 SGHVS and CDR2 FQNEAQ. The CDR3 spells CASSLIERGSSYEQYF. For the CDR3, the DNA is TGTGCCAGCAGCTTAATTGAGCGGGGGAGCTCCTACGAGCAGTACTTC.

This clonotype was seen more than once but under ten times. The chain carries TRBV6-2 or TRBV6-3 and TRBJ1-2, with 7 positions matching TRBD1. Germline CDR1 is MNHEY and CDR2 is SVGEGT. J was trimmed by 3 bases and V by 5 bases; bases with no gene match: 9. The CDR3 runs 15 residues. CDR3 in DNA: TGTGCCAGCAGTGTCAAGACAGGGAATTACTATGGCTACACCTTC. Protein product: CASSVKTGNYYGYTF.

This clonotype has at least ten counts. The V gene is TRBV29-1, the J gene TRBJ2-4; D uncertain. The germline V gene encodes CDR1 SQVTM and CDR2 ANQGSEA. The CDR3 loop spans 11 amino acids. Trimming shortened V by 1 base and J by 13 bases, and 11 bases separated the two germline ends. The chain's CDR3 is CSVEAAAVQYF. CDR3 nucleotide sequence: TGCAGCGTTGAAGCTGCGGCAGTACAGTACTTC.

This sequence joins TRBV6-6 and TRBJ2-5; TRBD2 agrees at 8 bases. Unmatched junction bases numbered 10, after V lost 5 bases and J lost 5 bases. The CDR3 runs to 15 residues. The germline gives CDR1 MNHNY, CDR2 SVGAGI (reference sequence). The DNA for the CDR3 is TGTGCCAGCAGTCCCCGAGCGGGGGCGGGGGAGACCCAGTACTTC. Translated: CASSPRAGAGETQYF.

A note on this clonotype: The junction departs from germline at one end; a sequencing error may be responsible. The rearrangement links TRBV29-1 to TRBJ1-5; possibly TRBD1 for D (5 bases). Germline CDR1 and CDR2: SQVTM and ANQGSEA. This CDR3 is built from 15 residues. CDR3: CSPSGAGNSSQPQHF. The DNA of the CDR3 is TGCAGCCCTAGTGGGGCAGGGAATAGCAGTCAGCCCCAGCATTTT.

The chain recombines TRBV14 with TRBJ2-3, with a possible D match to TRBD2 (6 bases). CDR1 SGHDN and CDR2 FVKESK come from the germline V gene. V was cut by 1 base and J by 8 bases, with 19 bases left in between. CDR3 length: 16 amino acids. In nucleotides, the CDR3 is TGTGCCAGCAGCCAAGCAGTCGGGACTCTCTGGGGTACGCAGTATTTT. It codes for CASSQAVGTLWGTQYF.